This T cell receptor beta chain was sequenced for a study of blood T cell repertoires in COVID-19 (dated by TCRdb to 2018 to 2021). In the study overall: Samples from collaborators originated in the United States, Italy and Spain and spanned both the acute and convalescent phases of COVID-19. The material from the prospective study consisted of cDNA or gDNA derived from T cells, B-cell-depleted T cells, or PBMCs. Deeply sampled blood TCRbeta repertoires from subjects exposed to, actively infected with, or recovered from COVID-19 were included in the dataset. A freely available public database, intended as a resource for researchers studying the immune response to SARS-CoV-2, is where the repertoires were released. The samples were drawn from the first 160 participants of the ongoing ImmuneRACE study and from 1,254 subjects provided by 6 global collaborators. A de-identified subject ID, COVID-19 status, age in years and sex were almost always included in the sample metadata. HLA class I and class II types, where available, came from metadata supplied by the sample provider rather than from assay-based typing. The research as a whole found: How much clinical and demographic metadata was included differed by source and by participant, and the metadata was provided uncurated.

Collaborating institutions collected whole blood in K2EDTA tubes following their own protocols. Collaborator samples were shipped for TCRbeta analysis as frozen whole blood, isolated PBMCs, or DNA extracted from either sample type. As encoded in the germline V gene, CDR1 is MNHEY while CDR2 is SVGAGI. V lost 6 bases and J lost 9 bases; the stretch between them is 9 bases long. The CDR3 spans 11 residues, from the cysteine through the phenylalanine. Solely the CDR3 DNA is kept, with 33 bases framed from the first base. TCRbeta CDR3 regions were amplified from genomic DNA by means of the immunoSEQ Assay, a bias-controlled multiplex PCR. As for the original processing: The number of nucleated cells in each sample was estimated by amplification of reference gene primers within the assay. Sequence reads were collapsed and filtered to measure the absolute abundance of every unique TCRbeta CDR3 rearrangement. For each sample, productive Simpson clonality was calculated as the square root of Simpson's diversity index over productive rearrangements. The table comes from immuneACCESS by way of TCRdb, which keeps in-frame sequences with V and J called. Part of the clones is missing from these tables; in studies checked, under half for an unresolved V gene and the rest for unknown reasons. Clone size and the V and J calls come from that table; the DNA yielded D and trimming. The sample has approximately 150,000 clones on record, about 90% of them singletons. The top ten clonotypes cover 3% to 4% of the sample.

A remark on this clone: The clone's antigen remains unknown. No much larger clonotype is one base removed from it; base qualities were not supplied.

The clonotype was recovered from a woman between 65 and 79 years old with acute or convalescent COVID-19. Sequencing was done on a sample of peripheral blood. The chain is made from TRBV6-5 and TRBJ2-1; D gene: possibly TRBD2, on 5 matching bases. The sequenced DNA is TGTGCCAGCAGCCTAGGACTTGAGCAGTTCTTC. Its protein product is CASSLGLEQFF.